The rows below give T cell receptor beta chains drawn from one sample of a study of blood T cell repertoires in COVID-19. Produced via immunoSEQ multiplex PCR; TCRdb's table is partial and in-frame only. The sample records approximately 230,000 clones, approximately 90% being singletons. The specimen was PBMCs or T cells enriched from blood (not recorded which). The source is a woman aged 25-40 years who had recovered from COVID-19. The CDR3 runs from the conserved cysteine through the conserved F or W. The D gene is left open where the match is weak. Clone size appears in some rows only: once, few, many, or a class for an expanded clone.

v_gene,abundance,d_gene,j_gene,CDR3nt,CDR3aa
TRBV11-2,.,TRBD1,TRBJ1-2,TGTGCCAGCAGCTTAGACGGGACAGGGTCGGACGGCTACACCTTC,CASSLDGTGSDGYTF
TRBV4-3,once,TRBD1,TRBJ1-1,TGCGCCAGCAGCCAAGACAGGGGGCCGAGAGCTTTCTTT,CASSQDRGPRAFF
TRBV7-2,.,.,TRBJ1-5,TGTGCCAGCAGCTTAAATGCAGGGATTGATCAGCCCCAGCATTTT,CASSLNAGIDQPQHF
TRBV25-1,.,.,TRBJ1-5,TGTGCCAGCAGTGAAATCGGACATGTTCAGCCCCAGCATTTT,CASSEIGHVQPQHF
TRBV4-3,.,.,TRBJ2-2,TGCGCCAGCAGCCAAAGGAGAACACAGGGTATACAGATTTTT,CASSQRRTQGIQIF
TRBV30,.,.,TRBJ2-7,TGTGCCTGGACAGGAGGCTACGAGCAGTACTTC,CAWTGGYEQYF
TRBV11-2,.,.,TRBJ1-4,TGTGCCAGCAGCTTAGATCGCGGAGGATGGAATGAAAAACTGTTTTTT,CASSLDRGGWNEKLFF
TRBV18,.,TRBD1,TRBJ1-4,TGTGCCAGCTCACCTAAACAGGGGCCTAATGAAAAACTGTTTTTT,CASSPKQGPNEKLFF
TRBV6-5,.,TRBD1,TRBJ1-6,TGTGCCAGCCGCCGACAGGGTAGATCACCCCTCCACTTT,CASRRQGRSPLHF
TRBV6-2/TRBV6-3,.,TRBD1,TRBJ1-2,TGTGCCAGCAGTTACTCGGGACAGGGTGTTTATGGCTACACCTTC,CASSYSGQGVYGYTF
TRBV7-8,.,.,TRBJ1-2,TGTGCCAGCAGCTTAAGAGAGGACTATGGCTACACCTTC,CASSLREDYGYTF
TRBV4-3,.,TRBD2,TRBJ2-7,TGCGCCAGCAGCCACGAAGCGGGAGGGCCATGGGGGCCCTACGAGCAGTACTTC,CASSHEAGGPWGPYEQYF
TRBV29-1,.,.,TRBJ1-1,TGCAGCGCCCCGGGGGGGCTCTCGGACAAAGCTTTCTTT,CSAPGGLSDKAFF
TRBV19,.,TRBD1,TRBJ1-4,TGTGCCAGTAGTAGCCCATACAGGGGGACAAATGAAAAACTGTTTTTT,CASSSPYRGTNEKLFF
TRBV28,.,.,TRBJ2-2,TGTGCCAGCAGGAAACAGGGCACCGGGGAGCTGTTTTTT,CASRKQGTGELFF
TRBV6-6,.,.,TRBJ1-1,TGTGCCAGCAGTTACGCTGGGGGGGCGAACACTGAAGCTTTCTTT,CASSYAGGANTEAFF
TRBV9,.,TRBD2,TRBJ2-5,TGTGCCAGCAGCGTAAGGACTAGCGGGGCACAAGAGACCCAGTACTTC,CASSVRTSGAQETQYF
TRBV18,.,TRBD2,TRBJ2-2,TGTGCCAGCTCACCAACGACTAGCGGGACCGGGGAGCTGTTTTTT,CASSPTTSGTGELFF
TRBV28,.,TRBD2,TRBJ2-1,TGTGCCAGCAGTCCCTCGAGCGGGAGTTTGGTGGATGAGCAGTTCTTC,CASSPSSGSLVDEQFF
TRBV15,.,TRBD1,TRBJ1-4,TGTGCCACTCAACAGGGGGCGCAGGAAAAACTGTTTTTT,CATQQGAQEKLFF
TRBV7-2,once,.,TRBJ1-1,TGTGCCAGCAGCTTAGGGGGAGGCTTTGGGGAAGCTTTCTTT,CASSLGGGFGEAFF
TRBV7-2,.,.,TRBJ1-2,TGTGCCAGCAGCCCCGCAGGTCGTGGCTACACCTTC,CASSPAGRGYTF
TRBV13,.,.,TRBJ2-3,TGTGCCAGCAGCTTAGGCCATCGGCGGGGACCAGATACGCAGTATTTT,CASSLGHRRGPDTQYF
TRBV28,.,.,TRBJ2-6,TGTGCCAGCAGTTTAAGTGGCCTCAGCGAAAATGGGGCCAACGTCCTGACTTTC,CASSLSGLSENGANVLTF
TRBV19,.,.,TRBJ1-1,TGTGCCAGCCGAGGGGGGGGGAACACTGAAGCTTTCTTT,CASRGGGNTEAFF
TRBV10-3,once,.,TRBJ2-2,TGTGCCATCAGTGAAAGCAGAGGGGAGGACACCGGGGAGCTGTTTTTT,CAISESRGEDTGELFF
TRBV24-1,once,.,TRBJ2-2,TGTGCCACCAGTGATGTGAGGGTACGCACCGGGGAGCTGTTTTTT,CATSDVRVRTGELFF
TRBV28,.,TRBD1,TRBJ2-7,TGTGCCAGCAGTCCGCGGGACAGGGTCCCTGGTCGTCCCTACGAGCAGTACTTC,CASSPRDRVPGRPYEQYF
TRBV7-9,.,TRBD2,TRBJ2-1,TGTGCCAGCAGCCCACTAGCGGGAGTGAATGAGCAGTTCTTC,CASSPLAGVNEQFF
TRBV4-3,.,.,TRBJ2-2,TGCGCCAGCAGCCAAGATACAGGACAGACCGGGGAGCTGTTTTTT,CASSQDTGQTGELFF
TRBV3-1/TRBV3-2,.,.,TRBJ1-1,TGTGCCAGCAGCCCCCTGCGGGGGGTTGCTTTCTTT,CASSPLRGVAFF
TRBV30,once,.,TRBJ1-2,TGTGCCTGGAGTGTACGGGGCTATGGCTACACCTTC,CAWSVRGYGYTF
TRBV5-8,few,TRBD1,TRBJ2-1,TGTGCCAGCAGCTTTGACAGGGGGTTCTACAATGAGCAGTTCTTC,CASSFDRGFYNEQFF
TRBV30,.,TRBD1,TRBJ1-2,TGTGCCTACTCCAGGGGGCAGGGTGGCTACACCTTC,CAYSRGQGGYTF
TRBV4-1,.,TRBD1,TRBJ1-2,TGCGCCAGCAGCCCAGGGGAGAACAGGGGATATGGCTACACCTTC,CASSPGENRGYGYTF
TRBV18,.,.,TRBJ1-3,TGTGCCAGCTCACCCGGCTCTGGAAACACCATATATTTT,CASSPGSGNTIYF
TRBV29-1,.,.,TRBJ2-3,TGCAGCGTTGCCCTTGACTCTTTTTATACGCAGTATTTT,CSVALDSFYTQYF
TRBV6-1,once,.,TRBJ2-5,TGTGCCAGCAGTGAAATGGGCAGCAGGCAAGAGACCCAGTACTTC,CASSEMGSRQETQYF
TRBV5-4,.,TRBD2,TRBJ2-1,TGTGCCAGCAGCTTGCCGCTGGCGGGAGGAGTTAATGAGCAGTTCTTC,CASSLPLAGGVNEQFF
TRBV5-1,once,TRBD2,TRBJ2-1,TGCGCCAGCAGCGGTGGACTAGCGGGAGTAGATGAGCAGTTCTTC,CASSGGLAGVDEQFF
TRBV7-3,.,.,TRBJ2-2,TGTGCCAGCAGCCACGAGGCCAGGGGAGCGAACACCGGGGAGCTGTTTTTT,CASSHEARGANTGELFF
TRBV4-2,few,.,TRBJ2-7,TGTGCCAGCAGCCAAGGAATGTCCAGCTCCTACGAGCAGTACTTC,CASSQGMSSSYEQYF
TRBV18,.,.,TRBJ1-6,TGTGCCAGCTCACTTAGAGAGGCAAAGGGGGATTCACCCCTCCACTTT,CASSLREAKGDSPLHF